These 30 T cell receptor beta chains originate from one sample sequenced in a study of blood T cell repertoires in COVID-19. Libraries were prepared by immunoSEQ multiplex PCR; TCRdb keeps only in-frame clonotypes and omits some of them. The sample holds 200,000 to 250,000 clones, 80% to 90% seen once. Sequencing input: PBMCs or T cells enriched from blood (not recorded which). All receptors derive from a woman aged 45-65 years in a cohort exposed to, infected with or recovered from COVID-19 (not recorded which).

Concerning this clone: The sample holds other DNA sequences that translate to the same CDR3. The gene calls are TRBV30 and TRBJ1-2, with D uncertain. The V end was cut by 2 bases, the J end by 5 bases, with 6 bases between. Per the germline V gene, CDR1 is GTSNPN and CDR2 is SVGIG (reference sequence). CDR3 length: 11 amino acids. The CDR3 region has the DNA TGTGCCTGGAGTCCTATTTATGGCTACACCTTC. It yields the protein CAWSPIYGYTF.

The CDR3 region has the DNA TGTGCCAGCAGCTTCCCCGACTCAGGACACTACACTGAAGCTTTCTTT. This gives the protein CASSFPDSGHYTEAFF. The chain carries TRBV7-2 and TRBJ1-1, with a tentative D call TRBD1 (5 bases). The CDR3 consists of 16 residues. Germline CDR1 and CDR2: SGHTA and FQGNSA. The V gene lost 3 bases and the J gene lost 3 bases, with 17 bases spanning the gap.

The rearrangement links TRBV9 to TRBJ2-3; D gene ambiguous. CDR3 length: 15 amino acids. The germline V gene encodes CDR1 SGDLS and CDR2 YYNGEE. V was cut by 0 bases and J by 2 bases, with 10 bases left in between. The CDR3 region has the DNA TGTGCCAGCAGCGTAGGGATCCTAGACACAGATACGCAGTATTTT. Its translation: CASSVGILDTDTQYF.

The J gene is TRBJ1-6, the V gene TRBV7-9; 9 bases are a match to TRBD1. CDR1 SEHNR and CDR2 FQNEAQ come from the germline V gene (reference sequence). V lost 2 bases to trimming and J lost 9 bases; unmatched junction nucleotides: 5. The CDR3 length is 15 residues. The CDR3 is CASSLSGTGFSPLHF. CDR3 sequence (DNA): TGTGCCAGCAGCTTAAGTGGGACAGGGTTTTCACCCCTCCACTTT. Combining the CDR3 with reference TRBV7-9 and TRBJ1-6 gives the whole variable domain DTGVSQNPRHKITKRGQNVTFRCDPISEHNRLYWYRQTLGQGPEFLTYFQNEAQLEKSRLLSDRFSAERPKGSFSTLEIQRTEQGDSAMYLCASSLSGTGFSPLHFGNGTRLTVT.

This clone was recorded once. This chain connects TRBV18 to TRBJ2-2; 7 nucleotides match TRBD2. Germline loops: CDR1 KGHSH, CDR2 LQKENI. The V gene end was trimmed by 1 base and the J gene end by 0 bases; junction bases not matched to a gene: 8. The length of the CDR3 is 18 residues. The CDR3 DNA reads as TGTGCCAGCTCACCACGTCGGGGGGACGGAGCGAACACCGGGGAGCTGTTTTTT. Translated, it gives CASSPRRGDGANTGELFF.

A single count supports this clone. This chain connects TRBV27 to TRBJ1-1, with 12 positions matching TRBD1. This CDR3 is built from 17 residues. Losses at the gene ends were 5 bases for V and 4 bases for J; bases not matched to a gene: 11. Germline-derived CDR1 and CDR2 are MNHEY and SMNVEV (reference sequence). The CDR3: CASSKSGTGGDVTEAFF. CDR3 DNA: TGTGCCAGCAGTAAATCCGGGACAGGGGGCGATGTCACTGAAGCTTTCTTT.

The J gene is TRBJ1-2, the V gene TRBV21-1; TRBD1 is taken as the D call from the table, unchecked against the DNA. TRBV21-1 corresponds to a pseudogene. This CDR3 region has 13 residues. Written as DNA, the CDR3 is TGTGCCAGCAGCAAAGATAACAGCTATGGCTACACCTTC. Protein: CASSKDNSYGYTF.

The rearrangement links TRBV30 to TRBJ2-1; D might be TRBD1 (5 bases). V lost 5 bases and J 4 bases, leaving 18 bases between the germline ends. In germline, CDR1 is GTSNPN, CDR2 SVGIG (reference sequence). CDR3 length equals 15 residues. The CDR3 protein is CAWGAVGSTYNEQFF. CDR3 coding DNA: TGTGCCTGGGGGGCGGTAGGCAGTACTTACAATGAGCAGTTCTTC.

The chain uses TRBV5-1 and TRBJ2-5; 7 positions match TRBD1. The CDR3 length is 14 residues. The germline gives CDR1 SGHRS, CDR2 YFSETQ. J lost 5 bases, V lost 3 bases, and 7 bases had no gene match. The CDR3 is CASSSWTGSETQYF. CDR3 sequence (DNA): TGCGCCAGCAGCTCGTGGACAGGTTCCGAGACCCAGTACTTC.

The count of this clone is one. This chain connects TRBV19 to TRBJ2-3, with D possibly matching TRBD2 (6 bases). Trimming removed 0 bases from V and 4 bases from J, with 14 bases in between. The CDR3 runs to 16 residues. Germline CDR1 and CDR2: LNHDA and SQIVND (reference sequence). This CDR3 is CASSIEAPGVADTQYF. The CDR3 region has the DNA TGTGCCAGTAGTATAGAGGCGCCGGGGGTAGCAGATACGCAGTATTTT.

This sequence joins TRBV3-1 (or the pseudogene TRBV3-2) and TRBJ1-6; 7 bases agree with TRBD1. The CDR3 loop spans 16 amino acids. Unmatched junction bases numbered 9, after V lost 6 bases and J lost 4 bases. Germline-derived CDR1 and CDR2 are LGHDT and YNNKEL (reference sequence). CDR3 amino acids: CASSPTGTAYNSPLHF. The CDR3 DNA reads TGTGCCAGCAGTCCTACCGGGACAGCTTATAATTCACCCCTCCACTTT.

The chain combines TRBV7-6 with TRBJ1-4; D remains ambiguous. Germline CDR1 and CDR2: SGHVS and FNYEAQ. This CDR3 comprises 15 residues. The ends were cut back, 4 bases at V and 4 bases at J, with 13 bases in the middle. The CDR3 sequence: CASSSSPRINEKLFF. The CDR3 DNA sequence: TGTGCCAGCAGCTCCTCCCCGCGGATTAATGAAAAACTGTTTTTT. The variable domain in full, with the rest retrieved from reference TRBV7-6 and TRBJ1-4, is GAGVSQSPRYKVTKRGQDVALRCDPISGHVSLYWYRQALGQGPEFLTYFNYEAQQDKSGLPNDRFSAERPEGSISTLTIQRTEQRDSAMYRCASSSSPRINEKLFFGSGTQLSVL.

The rearrangement links TRBV9 to TRBJ1-4; TRBD1 might be the D (5 bases). Between the trimmed V and J ends, which lost 10 bases and 8 bases, there was a span of 15 bases. CDR3 size: 12 residues. From germline, CDR1 is SGDLS and CDR2 YYNGEE. The CDR3 DNA sequence: TGTGCCTCCGGAGGGGCCGGGGAAAAACTGTTTTTT. Protein: CASGGAGEKLFF. Drawing the rest from reference TRBV9 and TRBJ1-4, the complete variable domain is DSGVTQTPKHLITATGQRVTLRCSPRSGDLSVYWYQQSLDQGLQFLIQYYNGEERAKGNILERFSAQQFPDLHSELNLSSLELGDSALYFCASGGAGEKLFFGSGTQLSVL.

A note on this clone: One junction end does not reproduce the germline sequence, and a read error may be involved. V usage is TRBV3-1 (or the pseudogene TRBV3-2) and J usage is TRBJ1-2; no clear D gene. CDR3 length: 13 residues. Germline V gives CDR1 LGHDT, CDR2 YNNKEL (reference sequence). The CDR3 sequence: CASSQGIIRGYTF. Written as DNA, the CDR3 is TGTGCCAGCAGTCAAGGCATTATCCGGGGCTACACCTTC.

The chain is built from TRBV9 and TRBJ1-2, with no clear D. Germline V gene sequence: CDR1 SGDLS, CDR2 YYNGEE. This CDR3 has 15 amino acids. Trimming took off 6 bases at V and 1 base at J, with 16 bases between the two ends. CDR3 DNA: TGTGCCAGCACCCCCTTTTCCGACAATAACTATGGCTACACCTTC. The encoded protein is CASTPFSDNNYGYTF.

CDR3: CASTRDYNYGYTF. In DNA, the CDR3 is TGTGCCAGCACCCGGGACTATAACTATGGCTACACCTTC. The V call is TRBV2, the J call TRBJ1-2; perhaps TRBD1 as D (5 bases). The ends were cut back, 7 bases at V and 1 base at J, with 10 bases in the middle. Germline assignment: CDR1 SNHLY and CDR2 FYNNEI. This CDR3 comprises 13 residues.

The chain links TRBV3-1 (or the pseudogene TRBV3-2) to TRBJ1-2; no definite D call. V dropped 3 bases and J dropped 8 bases, with 10 bases sitting between them. The CDR3 totals 12 residues. From germline, CDR1 is LGHDT and CDR2 YNNKEL (reference sequence). DNA for the CDR3: TGTGCCAGCAGCCATGATGCAGGCGGCTACACCTTC. It codes for CASSHDAGGYTF.

V gene TRBV4-1 combines with J gene TRBJ2-1, with TRBD1 matching over 7 bases. The CDR3 is 13 amino acids. Germline V gene lookup returns CDR1 MGHRA and CDR2 YSYEKL. V lost 4 bases, J lost 6 bases, and 3 bases stayed unmatched. The CDR3 DNA sequence: TGCGCCAGCAGCCGGGACAGACTCAATGAGCAGTTCTTC. Protein product: CASSRDRLNEQFF.

This rearrangement joins TRBV5-8 to TRBJ2-2; D might be TRBD1 (6 bases). CDR1 is SGHTS and CDR2 is YDEGEE in the germline V gene. The CDR3 is 15 residues long. V lost 5 bases and J lost 7, with 18 bases in between. CDR3 sequence: CASRPGHGVGGELFF. DNA of the CDR3: TGTGCCAGCAGACCGGGACACGGCGTTGGCGGGGAGCTGTTTTTT.

V is TRBV4-3 and J is TRBJ2-7, with TRBD1 matching 12 bases. The CDR3 is 17 residues long. Germline V lookup: CDR1 LGHNA, CDR2 YSLEER. The junction had 7 bases not matched to a gene; V was cut back by 0 bases and J by 4 bases. In nucleotides, the CDR3 is TGCGCCAGCAGCCAAGATTCTTTGGGACAGGGGGCGTACGAGCAGTACTTC. The encoded protein is CASSQDSLGQGAYEQYF.

V gene TRBV19 combines with J gene TRBJ1-2; TRBD1 matches at 7 bases. V was clipped by 6 bases and J by 4 bases; unmatched bases: 8. The CDR3 totals 14 residues. Per germline, CDR1 LNHDA and CDR2 SQIVND (reference sequence). Here the CDR3 DNA reads TGTGCCAGTAGGGTAACAGGGGATGGCTATGGCTACACCTTC. Its protein is CASRVTGDGYGYTF.

The chain is built from TRBV5-1 and TRBJ2-7; no clear D. Trimming left V 1 base short and J 3 bases short, with 5 bases between. The CDR3 covers 12 residues. Germline loops: CDR1 SGHRS, CDR2 YFSETQ. The CDR3 spells CASSLIGYEQYF. CDR3 DNA: TGCGCCAGCAGCTTGATCGGCTACGAGCAGTACTTC.

The V gene is TRBV2, the J gene TRBJ1-3; TRBD1 is a possible D gene (6 bases). The CDR3 contains 16 residues. V dropped 1 base and J dropped 0 bases, with 10 bases sitting between them. The V gene's germline CDR1 is SNHLY and CDR2 FYNNEI. This chain's CDR3 is CASSEGRGNSGNTIYF. The CDR3 coding sequence is TGTGCCAGCAGTGAAGGCAGGGGAAACTCTGGAAACACCATATATTTT.

The chain is built from TRBV19 and TRBJ1-2; D remains ambiguous. Trimming took 1 base from V and 4 from J, leaving 13 bases between them. The CDR3 spans 15 residues. Germline V CDR1 and CDR2: LNHDA, SQIVND (reference sequence). The CDR3 sequence is CASSIVTSSLYGYTF. CDR3 bases: TGTGCCAGTAGTATAGTAACCTCCTCACTCTATGGCTACACCTTC.

The rearrangement links TRBV3-1 (or the pseudogene TRBV3-2) to TRBJ2-1; 10 bases match TRBD2. The germline gives CDR1 LGHDT, CDR2 YNNKEL (reference sequence). The CDR3 runs to 18 residues. Germline trimming cut 2 bases from V and 0 bases from J; bases unmatched to any gene: 7. DNA for the CDR3: TGTGCCAGCAGCCAACCGACTAGCGGGCGAAGCTCCTACAATGAGCAGTTCTTC. Its translation: CASSQPTSGRSSYNEQFF.

The sample holds one count of this clone. The rearrangement uses TRBV6-6 and TRBJ1-2, with 8 positions matching TRBD1. Trimming cost V 10 bases and J 5 bases; bases outside gene matches: 9. Germline loops: CDR1 MNHNY, CDR2 SVGAGI (reference sequence). The CDR3 extends over 13 amino acids. The CDR3 nucleotides read TGTGCCACTTCCAGGGGGCGGGGATATGGCTACACCTTC. This gives the protein CATSRGRGYGYTF.

This clone was counted between two and nine times. The chain uses TRBV5-5 and TRBJ1-1; weak D call: TRBD1 (6 bases). V dropped 4 bases and J dropped 4 bases, with 20 bases sitting between them. The CDR3 consists of 16 residues. CDR1 and CDR2 (germline): SGHKS, YYEKEE (reference sequence). Here the CDR3 DNA reads TGTGCCAGCAGCCCTCGGGGGGGGCGGGATGTCACTGAAGCTTTCTTT. This translates into CASSPRGGRDVTEAFF.

This chain connects TRBV7-8 to TRBJ2-4, with unresolved D. V was shortened by 3 bases and J by 6 bases, with 12 bases between the two germline ends. Germline assignment: CDR1 SGHVS and CDR2 FQNEAQ. CDR3 length: 14 amino acids. The DNA of the CDR3 is TGTGCCAGCAGCTTGAACAGAGAAAGAAACATTCAGTACTTC. Translation gives CASSLNRERNIQYF.

This chain connects TRBV6-6 to TRBJ1-2; the match to TRBD1 covers 9 bases. Trimming took 5 bases from V and 7 from J; bases not matched to a gene: 8. CDR3 length: 14 amino acids. CDR1 and CDR2 from the germline V gene are MNHNY and SVGAGI (reference sequence). The CDR3 nucleotides are TGTGCCAGCAGTACAGACAGGGGGACGGGTGGCTACACCTTC. Translation gives CASSTDRGTGGYTF.

The chain combines TRBV6-5 with TRBJ1-3; 7 nucleotides align to TRBD1. Germline CDR1 MNHEY, CDR2 SVGAGI. This CDR3 region has 15 residues. V was clipped by 2 bases and J by 2 bases; unmatched bases: 3. The CDR3 DNA is TGTGCCAGCAGTTACGAGGGGACAGCTGGAAACACCATATATTTT. This gives the protein CASSYEGTAGNTIYF.